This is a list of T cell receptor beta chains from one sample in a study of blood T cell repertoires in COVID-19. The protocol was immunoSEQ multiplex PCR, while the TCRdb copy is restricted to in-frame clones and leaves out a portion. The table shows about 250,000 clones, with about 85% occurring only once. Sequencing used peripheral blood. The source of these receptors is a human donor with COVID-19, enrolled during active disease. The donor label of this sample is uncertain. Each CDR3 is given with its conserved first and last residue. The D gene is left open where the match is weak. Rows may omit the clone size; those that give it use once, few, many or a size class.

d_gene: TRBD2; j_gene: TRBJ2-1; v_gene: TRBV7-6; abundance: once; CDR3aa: CASSQASGREYNEQFF; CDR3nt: TGTGCCAGCAGCCAGGCTAGCGGGAGGGAGTACAATGAGCAGTTCTTC
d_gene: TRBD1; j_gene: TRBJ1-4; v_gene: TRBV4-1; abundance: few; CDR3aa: CASSQDDRVGREKLFF; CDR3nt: TGCGCCAGCAGCCAAGACGACAGGGTCGGACGAGAAAAACTGTTTTTT
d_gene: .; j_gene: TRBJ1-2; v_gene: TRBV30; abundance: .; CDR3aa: CAWSGTLSNYGYTF; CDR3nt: TGTGCCTGGAGTGGGACTCTGTCTAACTATGGCTACACCTTC
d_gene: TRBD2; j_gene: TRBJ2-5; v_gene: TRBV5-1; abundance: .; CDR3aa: CASSPVGLATETQYF; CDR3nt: TGCGCCAGCAGCCCCGTCGGACTAGCAACAGAGACCCAGTACTTC
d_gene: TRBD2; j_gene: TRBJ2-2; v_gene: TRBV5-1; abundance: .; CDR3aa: CASSLAGRGATISGELFF; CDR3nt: TGCGCCAGCAGCTTGGCCGGGCGGGGGGCAACGATCTCCGGGGAGCTGTTTTTT
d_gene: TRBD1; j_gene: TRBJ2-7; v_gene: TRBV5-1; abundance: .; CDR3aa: CASSPWDSYEQYF; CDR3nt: TGCGCCAGCAGCCCTTGGGACAGCTACGAGCAGTACTTC
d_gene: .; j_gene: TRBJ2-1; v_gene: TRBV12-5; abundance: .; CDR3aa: CASARVADYNEQFF; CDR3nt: TGTGCTAGTGCCAGGGTAGCGGACTACAATGAGCAGTTCTTC
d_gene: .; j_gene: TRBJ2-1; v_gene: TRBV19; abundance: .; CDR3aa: CASSWLARYNEQFF; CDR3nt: TGTGCCAGTAGTTGGCTAGCGCGCTACAATGAGCAGTTCTTC
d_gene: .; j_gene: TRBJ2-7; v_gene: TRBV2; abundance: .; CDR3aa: CATSGGLVVEQYF; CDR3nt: TGTGCCACCTCGGGCGGGCTCGTCGTCGAGCAGTACTTC
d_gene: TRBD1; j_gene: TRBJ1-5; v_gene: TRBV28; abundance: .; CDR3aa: CASSLRVTGLGQPQHF; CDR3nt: TGTGCCAGCAGTTTAAGGGTGACAGGGCTGGGTCAGCCCCAGCATTTT
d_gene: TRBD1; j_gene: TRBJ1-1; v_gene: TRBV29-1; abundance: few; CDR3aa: CSVPGQGNTEAFF; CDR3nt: TGCAGCGTTCCGGGACAGGGGAACACTGAAGCTTTCTTT
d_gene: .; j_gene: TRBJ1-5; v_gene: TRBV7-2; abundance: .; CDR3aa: CASSPDRDNQPQHF; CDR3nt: TGTGCCAGCAGCCCGGACAGAGACAATCAGCCCCAGCATTTT
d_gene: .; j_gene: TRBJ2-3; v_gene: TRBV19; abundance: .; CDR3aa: CASSISGDSSQRTQYF; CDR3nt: TGTGCCAGTAGTATATCGGGGGACAGTTCACAGAGGACGCAGTATTTT
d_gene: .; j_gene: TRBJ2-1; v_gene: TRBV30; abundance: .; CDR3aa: CAWSVYGGANEQFF; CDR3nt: TGTGCCTGGAGTGTGTATGGGGGCGCGAATGAGCAGTTCTTC
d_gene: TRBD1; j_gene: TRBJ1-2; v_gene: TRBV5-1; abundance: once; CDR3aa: CASSGDRERYGYTF; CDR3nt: TGCGCCAGCAGCGGGGACAGGGAGCGTTATGGCTACACCTTC
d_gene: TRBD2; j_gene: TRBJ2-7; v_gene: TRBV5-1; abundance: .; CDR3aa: CASSGQTSGTPYEQYF; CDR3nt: TGCGCCAGCAGCGGCCAGACTAGCGGGACACCCTACGAGCAGTACTTC
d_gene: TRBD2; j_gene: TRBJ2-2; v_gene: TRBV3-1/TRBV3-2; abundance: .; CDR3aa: CASSLGLAGAAGELFF; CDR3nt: TGTGCCAGCAGCCTGGGACTAGCGGGAGCAGCCGGGGAGCTGTTTTTT
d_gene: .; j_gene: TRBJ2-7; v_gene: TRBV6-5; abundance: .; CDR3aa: CASSYSRQAYEQYF; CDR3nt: TGTGCCAGCAGTTACTCGAGACAGGCCTACGAGCAGTACTTC
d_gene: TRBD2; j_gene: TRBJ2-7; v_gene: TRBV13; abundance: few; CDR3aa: CASSPRVAGSYEQYF; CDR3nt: TGTGCCAGCAGCCCAAGGGTAGCGGGTTCCTACGAGCAGTACTTC
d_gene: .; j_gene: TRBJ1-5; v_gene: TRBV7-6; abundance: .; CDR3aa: CASSLVSSQGSNQPQHF; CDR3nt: TGTGCCAGCAGCTTAGTTAGCTCCCAAGGAAGCAATCAGCCCCAGCATTTT
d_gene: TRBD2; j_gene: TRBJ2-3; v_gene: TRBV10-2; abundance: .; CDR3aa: CASSEIAGAEGGTDTQYF; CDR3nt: TGCGCCAGCAGTGAGATAGCGGGAGCCGAGGGGGGCACAGATACGCAGTATTTT
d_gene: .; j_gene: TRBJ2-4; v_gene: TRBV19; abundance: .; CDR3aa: CASSIAGEGNIQYF; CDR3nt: TGTGCCAGTAGTATAGCGGGAGAGGGAAACATTCAGTACTTC
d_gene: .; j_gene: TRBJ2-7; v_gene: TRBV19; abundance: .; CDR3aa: CASSIGGGGPSYEQYF; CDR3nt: TGTGCCAGTAGTATCGGAGGAGGAGGGCCTTCCTACGAGCAGTACTTC
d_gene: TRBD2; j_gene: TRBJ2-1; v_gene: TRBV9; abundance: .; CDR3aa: CASSVRGRGDEQFF; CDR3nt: TGTGCCAGCAGCGTAAGAGGGAGGGGTGATGAGCAGTTCTTC
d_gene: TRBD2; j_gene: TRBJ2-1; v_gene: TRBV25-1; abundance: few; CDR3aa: CASSAGTSGRNEQFF; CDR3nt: TGTGCCAGCAGTGCCGGGACTAGCGGGAGAAATGAGCAGTTCTTC
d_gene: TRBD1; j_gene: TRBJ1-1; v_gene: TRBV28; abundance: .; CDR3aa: CASSLGQGITEAFF; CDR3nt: TGTGCCAGCAGTCTGGGACAGGGGATAACTGAAGCTTTCTTT
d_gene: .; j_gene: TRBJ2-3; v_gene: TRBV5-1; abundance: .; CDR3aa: CASSLAPSTDTQYF; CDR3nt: TGCGCCAGCAGCTTGGCCCCAAGCACAGATACGCAGTATTTT
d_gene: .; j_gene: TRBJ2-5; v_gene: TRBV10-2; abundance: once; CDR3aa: CASSDTEEETQYF; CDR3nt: TGCGCCAGCAGTGACACAGAAGAAGAGACCCAGTACTTC
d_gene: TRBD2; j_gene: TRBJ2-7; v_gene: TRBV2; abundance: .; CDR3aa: CASSESLSGTSGRSEQYF; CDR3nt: TGTGCCAGCAGTGAAAGTCTCTCCGGGACTAGCGGGAGAAGTGAGCAGTACTTC
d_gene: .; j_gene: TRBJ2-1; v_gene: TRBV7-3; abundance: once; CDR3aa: CASSPPGKDEQFF; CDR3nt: TGTGCCAGCAGCCCGCCGGGGAAGGATGAGCAGTTCTTC
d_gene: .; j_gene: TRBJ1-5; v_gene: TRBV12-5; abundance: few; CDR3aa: CASGLGQGNSQPQHF; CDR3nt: TGTGCTAGTGGTTTGGGGCAGGGAAATAGTCAGCCCCAGCATTTT
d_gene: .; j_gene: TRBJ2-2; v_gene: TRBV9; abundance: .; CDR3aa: CASSPSGQINTGELFF; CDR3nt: TGTGCCAGCAGCCCGAGCGGACAGATCAACACCGGGGAGCTGTTTTTT
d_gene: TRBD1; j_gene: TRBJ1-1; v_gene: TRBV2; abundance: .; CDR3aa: CASSQDRGGTEAFF; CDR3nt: TGTGCCAGCAGTCAGGACAGGGGTGGGACTGAAGCTTTCTTT
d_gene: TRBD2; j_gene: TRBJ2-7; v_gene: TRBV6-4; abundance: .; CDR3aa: CASSQIAGGAEQYF; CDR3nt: TGTGCCAGCAGTCAAATAGCGGGAGGAGCCGAGCAGTACTTC
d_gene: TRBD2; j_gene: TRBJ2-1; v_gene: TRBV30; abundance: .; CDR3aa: CAWSASWTSGIYNEQFF; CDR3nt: TGTGCCTGGAGCGCTTCCTGGACTAGCGGAATCTACAATGAGCAGTTCTTC
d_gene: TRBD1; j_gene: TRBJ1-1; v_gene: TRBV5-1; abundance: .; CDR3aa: CASSLGTGSVEAFF; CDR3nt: TGCGCCAGCAGCTTGGGGACAGGTTCGGTAGAAGCTTTCTTT
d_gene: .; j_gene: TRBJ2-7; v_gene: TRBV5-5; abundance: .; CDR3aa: CASSLVAAEPQSSYEQYF; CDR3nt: TGTGCCAGCAGCTTGGTTGCGGCAGAACCCCAGAGCTCCTACGAGCAGTACTTC
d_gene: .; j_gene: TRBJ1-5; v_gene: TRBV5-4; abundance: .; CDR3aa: CASSLGYDQPQHF; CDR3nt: TGTGCCAGCAGCTTGGGTTATGATCAGCCCCAGCATTTT
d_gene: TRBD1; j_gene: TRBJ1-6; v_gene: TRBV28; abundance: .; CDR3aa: CASSMQQGETSPLHF; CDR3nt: TGTGCCAGCAGCATGCAACAGGGGGAGACTTCACCCCTCCACTTT
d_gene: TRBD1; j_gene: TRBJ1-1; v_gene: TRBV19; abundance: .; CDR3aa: CASSIRTGGLVNTEAFF; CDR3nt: TGTGCCAGTAGTATCCGGACAGGGGGACTAGTGAACACTGAAGCTTTCTTT
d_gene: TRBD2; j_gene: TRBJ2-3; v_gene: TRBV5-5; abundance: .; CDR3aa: CASSLGTSGGTTDTQYF; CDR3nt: TGTGCCAGCAGCTTGGGGACTAGCGGGGGGACCACAGATACGCAGTATTTT
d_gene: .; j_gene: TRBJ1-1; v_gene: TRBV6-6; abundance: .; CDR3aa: CASTNFNRDTEAFF; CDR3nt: TGTGCCAGCACGAACTTTAACAGAGACACTGAAGCTTTCTTT
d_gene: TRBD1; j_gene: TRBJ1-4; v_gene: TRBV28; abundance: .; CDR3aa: CASSSYPRPGQGARSEKLFF; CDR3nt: TGTGCCAGCAGTTCTTATCCTAGGCCGGGACAGGGGGCGCGGAGTGAAAAACTGTTTTTT
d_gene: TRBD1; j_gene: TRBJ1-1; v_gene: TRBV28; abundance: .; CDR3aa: CASSTEDRRSTEAFF; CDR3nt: TGTGCCAGCAGTACCGAGGACAGGAGGAGCACTGAAGCTTTCTTT
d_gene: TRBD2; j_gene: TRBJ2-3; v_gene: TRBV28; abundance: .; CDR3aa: CASRSSGRRTDTQYF; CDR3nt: TGTGCCAGCAGAAGTAGCGGGAGACGCACAGATACGCAGTATTTT
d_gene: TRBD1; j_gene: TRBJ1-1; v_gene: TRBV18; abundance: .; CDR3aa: CASSPGTGANTEAFF; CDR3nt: TGTGCCAGCTCACCCGGGACAGGTGCCAACACTGAAGCTTTCTTT
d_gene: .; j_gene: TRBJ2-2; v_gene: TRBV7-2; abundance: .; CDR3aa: CASSLDGTGELFF; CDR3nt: TGTGCCAGCAGCTTAGACGGCACCGGGGAGCTGTTTTTT
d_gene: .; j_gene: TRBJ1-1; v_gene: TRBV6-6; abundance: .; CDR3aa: CASSRRHQGSWVTEAFF; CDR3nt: TGTGCCAGCAGTCGACGTCATCAGGGGAGTTGGGTCACTGAAGCTTTCTTT
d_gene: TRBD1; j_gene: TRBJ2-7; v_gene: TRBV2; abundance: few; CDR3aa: CASSWDRASYEQYF; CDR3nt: TGTGCCAGCAGCTGGGACAGGGCTTCCTACGAGCAGTACTTC
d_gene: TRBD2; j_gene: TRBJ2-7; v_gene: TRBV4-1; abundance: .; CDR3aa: CASSQGLAYSYEQYF; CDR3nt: TGCGCCAGCAGCCAAGGACTAGCGTACTCCTACGAGCAGTACTTC
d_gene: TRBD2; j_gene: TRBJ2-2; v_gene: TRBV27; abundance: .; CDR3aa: CASSFPSGRAPGELFF; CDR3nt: TGTGCCAGCAGTTTTCCTAGCGGGAGGGCCCCCGGGGAGCTGTTTTTT
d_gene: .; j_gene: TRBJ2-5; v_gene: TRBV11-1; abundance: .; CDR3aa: CASSFEGGNGETQYF; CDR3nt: TGTGCCAGCAGCTTTGAAGGGGGAAACGGGGAGACCCAGTACTTC
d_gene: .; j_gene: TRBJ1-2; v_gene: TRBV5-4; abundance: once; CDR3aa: CASSLGQANYGYTF; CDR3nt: TGTGCCAGCAGCTTGGGCCAGGCAAACTATGGCTACACCTTC
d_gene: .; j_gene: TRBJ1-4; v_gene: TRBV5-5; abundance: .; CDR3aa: CASSGSPEGGEKLFF; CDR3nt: TGTGCCAGCAGCGGAAGCCCCGAGGGGGGGGAAAAACTGTTTTTT
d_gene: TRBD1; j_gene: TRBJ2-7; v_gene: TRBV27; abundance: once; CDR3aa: CASSPTFLTGAPGHEQYF; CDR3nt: TGTGCCAGCAGTCCGACGTTTCTCACAGGGGCCCCTGGGCACGAGCAGTACTTC
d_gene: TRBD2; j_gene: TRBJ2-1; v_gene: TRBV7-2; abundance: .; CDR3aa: CASSLDTSGSYNEQFF; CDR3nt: TGTGCCAGCAGCTTAGACACTAGCGGGAGCTACAATGAGCAGTTCTTC
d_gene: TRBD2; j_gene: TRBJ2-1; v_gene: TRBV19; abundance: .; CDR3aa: CASSIQRERNEQFF; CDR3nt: TGTGCCAGTAGTATCCAGCGGGAGAGGAATGAGCAGTTCTTC
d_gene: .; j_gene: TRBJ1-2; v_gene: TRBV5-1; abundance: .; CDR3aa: CASSPGTFYGYTF; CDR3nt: TGCGCCAGCAGCCCCGGGACATTTTATGGCTACACCTTC